What follows are 21 T cell receptor beta chains derived from one specimen sequenced in a study of blood T cell repertoires in COVID-19. TCRdb's table, derived via immunoSEQ multiplex PCR, lists solely in-frame clones and lacks some. The table includes about 60,000 clones, 65% to 85% detected once. What was sequenced was peripheral blood. Receptors were obtained from a human donor in a cohort sampled during active COVID-19.

This clone was counted only a few times. The chain is built from TRBV18 and TRBJ1-3; D remains unclear. CDR1 is KGHSH, CDR2 LQKENI, per germline. CDR3 length: 16 amino acids. Trimming shortened V by 3 bases and J by 0 bases, and 12 bases separated the two germline ends. The CDR3 bases are TGTGCCAGCTCACCTACGGTTCTCGACTCTGGAAACACCATATATTTT. It codes for CASSPTVLDSGNTIYF.

This clone was observed many times. The chain uses TRBV5-1 and TRBJ2-1; D remains ambiguous. The CDR3 runs to 12 residues. In germline, CDR1 is SGHRS, CDR2 YFSETQ. Deletions cut 4 bases from V and 6 bases from J, with 8 bases between. The chain's CDR3 is CASSLPSNEQFF. The CDR3, as DNA: TGCGCCAGCAGCCTACCCTCCAATGAGCAGTTCTTC.

CDR3 in DNA: TGCGCCAGCAGCTCGGCGGGGGATAACACTGAAGCTTTCTTT. It codes for CASSSAGDNTEAFF. The rearrangement links TRBV5-1 to TRBJ1-1; D may be TRBD1 (5 bases). Germline CDR1 SGHRS, CDR2 YFSETQ. The length of the CDR3 is 14 residues. Trimming shortened V by 3 bases and J by 2 bases, and 11 bases separated the two germline ends.

This chain joins TRBV3-1 (or the pseudogene TRBV3-2) and TRBJ2-7; 7 nucleotides match TRBD2. The germline V gene has CDR1 LGHDT and CDR2 YNNKEL (reference sequence). The CDR3 is 13 amino acids. V dropped 3 bases and J dropped 3; count of bases not matched to a gene: 2. The CDR3 DNA is TGTGCCAGCAGCCAGGGGACTATCTACGAGCAGTACTTC. Residues: CASSQGTIYEQYF.

The rearrangement joins TRBV30 to TRBJ2-6; 7 nucleotides agree with TRBD1. CDR1 and CDR2 from the germline V gene are GTSNPN and SVGIG (reference sequence). V shed 2 bases and J 2 bases; nucleotides not matched to a gene: 3. The CDR3 spans 15 residues. CDR3 bases: TGTGCCTGGAGTTCAGGACAGGCTGGGGCCAACGTCCTGACTTTC. Protein sequence: CAWSSGQAGANVLTF.

The rearrangement links TRBV29-1 to TRBJ2-3, with TRBD2 matching 8 bases. V lost 6 bases, J lost 11 bases, and 16 bases stayed unmatched. This CDR3 spans 14 amino acids. The V gene's germline CDR1 is SQVTM and CDR2 ANQGSEA. The CDR3 DNA reads as TGCAGCGTCGACCCGGGGGGGATCGACCTAAGGCAGTATTTT. This sequence encodes CSVDPGGIDLRQYF.

The count of this clone is one. The chain carries TRBV30 and TRBJ2-7; 9 nucleotides line up with TRBD1. J lost 3 bases, V lost 8 bases, and 2 bases had no gene match. The CDR3 spans 11 residues. Germline loops: CDR1 GTSNPN, CDR2 SVGIG (reference sequence). The CDR3 DNA is TGTGCCGGACAGGGGATCTACGAGCAGTACTTC. This codes for CAGQGIYEQYF.

This chain links TRBV29-1 with TRBJ1-2; D is perhaps TRBD1 (6 bases). This CDR3 has 12 residues. Per the germline V gene, CDR1 is SQVTM and CDR2 is ANQGSEA. The V gene lost 6 bases and the J gene lost 7 bases, with 15 bases spanning the gap. In DNA, the CDR3 is TGCAGCGTCCGGGACACCGGGGCTGGCTACACCTTC. Translation: CSVRDTGAGYTF.

This clone is a singleton in its sample. This chain joins TRBV28 and TRBJ1-1; D gene ambiguous. Germline V gene data show CDR1 as MDHEN and CDR2 as SYDVKM. V lost 8 bases and J lost 5, with 15 bases in between. CDR3 size: 13 residues. The CDR3: CASSTSGRTEAFF. The CDR3 coding sequence is TGTGCCAGCTCAACATCCGGGAGGACTGAAGCTTTCTTT.

The chain recombines TRBV7-2 with TRBJ2-7, with unresolved D. V was shortened by 2 bases and J by 3 bases, with 14 bases between the two germline ends. Germline V gene data show CDR1 as SGHTA and CDR2 as FQGNSA. This CDR3 is 15 amino acids long. CDR3 DNA: TGTGCCAGCAGCTTAACTGCGACCCTAGGCTACGAGCAGTACTTC. This codes for CASSLTATLGYEQYF. The whole variable domain, filled in from reference TRBV7-2 and TRBJ2-7, reads GAGVSQSPSNKVTEKGKDVELRCDPISGHTALYWYRQSLGQGLEFLIYFQGNSAPDKSGLPSDRFSAERTGGSVSTLTIQRTQQEDSAVYLCASSLTATLGYEQYFGPGTRLTVT.

This chain links TRBV7-9 with TRBJ2-1; 13 nucleotides line up with TRBD2. The CDR3 runs 17 residues. Germline trimming cut 3 bases from V and 9 bases from J; bases unmatched to any gene: 11. Germline V gene lookup returns CDR1 SEHNR and CDR2 FQNEAQ (reference sequence). The CDR3 nucleotides read TGTGCCAGCAGCTTTACTAGCGGGGGGGCAGGTGGTCGTGAGCAGTTCTTC. This gives the protein CASSFTSGGAGGREQFF.

The chain uses TRBV19 and TRBJ2-2; possibly TRBD2 for D (6 bases). This CDR3 comprises 16 residues. Per germline, CDR1 LNHDA and CDR2 SQIVND (reference sequence). Trimming pared 3 bases from V and 4 bases from J, leaving 15 bases between. In nucleotides, the CDR3 is TGTGCCAGTAGTATTGGGGGGACCACGACCACCGGGGAGCTGTTTTTT. Translated, it gives CASSIGGTTTTGELFF.

The J gene is TRBJ2-7, the V gene TRBV7-9; TRBD2 is a possible D gene (6 bases). The CDR3 is made up of 14 amino acids. Trimming left V 3 bases short and J 5 bases short, with 14 bases between. CDR1 and CDR2 from the germline V gene are SEHNR and FQNEAQ (reference sequence). CDR3 region: CASSFAGQGNEQYF. For the CDR3, the DNA is TGTGCCAGCAGCTTTGCGGGGCAGGGTAACGAGCAGTACTTC.

The chain has TRBV7-6 and TRBJ1-6, with D uncertain. The CDR3 loop spans 16 amino acids. The germline gives CDR1 SGHVS, CDR2 FNYEAQ. Trimming stripped 5 bases from V and 4 bases from J, with 15 bases between. CDR3 sequence: CASSHDAEAYNSPLHF. Written as DNA, the CDR3 is TGTGCCAGCAGCCACGACGCGGAGGCTTATAATTCACCCCTCCACTTT.

This chain connects TRBV4-1 to TRBJ1-2; TRBD1 is a possible D gene (5 bases). There are 16 residues in the CDR3. V lost 4 bases and J lost 3, with 18 bases in between. Germline values: CDR1 MGHRA, CDR2 YSYEKL. The DNA for the CDR3 is TGCGCCAGCAGCCTGAATCCCCACGGGGGAGACTATGGCTACACCTTC. Protein product: CASSLNPHGGDYGYTF.

V usage is TRBV6-6 and J usage is TRBJ1-5; D uncertain. Germline values: CDR1 MNHNY, CDR2 SVGAGI (reference sequence). V was trimmed by 8 bases and J by 0 bases, leaving 11 bases between them. CDR3 length: 14 amino acids. The CDR3 DNA follows: TGTGCCAGCCTGCCGGTTAATAGCAATCAGCCCCAGCATTTT. Amino acids: CASLPVNSNQPQHF.

A word on this clone: At one boundary the junction diverges from the germline segment, which might be a read error. The V gene is TRBV7-7, the J gene TRBJ2-2; a weak D match, TRBD1 (5 bases). Germline loops: CDR1 SSHAT, CDR2 FNYEAQ (reference sequence). This CDR3 comprises 16 residues. The CDR3 is CASSPWVGESTGELFF. The CDR3 nucleotides read TGTGCTAGCAGCCCATGGGTAGGGGAAAGCACCGGGGAGCTGTTTTTT.

The rearrangement links TRBV3-1 (or the pseudogene TRBV3-2) to TRBJ2-1, with D possibly TRBD2 on 5 matching bases. CDR1 is LGHDT, CDR2 YNNKEL, per germline (reference sequence). The CDR3 has 14 amino acids. V was cut by 0 bases and J by 9 bases, with 12 bases left in between. The CDR3 DNA follows: TGTGCCAGCAGCCAAGACACGGGGTTCAGTGAGCAGTTCTTC. It specifies CASSQDTGFSEQFF.

V gene TRBV6-2 or TRBV6-3 combines with J gene TRBJ1-2; D remains unclear. The germline CDR1 and CDR2 sequences are MNHEY and SVGEGT. The V end lost 2 bases, the J end lost 7 bases, and 14 bases lay between the germline ends. This CDR3 region has 14 residues. The CDR3 region has the DNA TGTGCCAGCAGTTACGGGCCGGTGGACTCTGGCTACACCTTC. It is translated as CASSYGPVDSGYTF.

There are a few counts of this clone. The chain combines TRBV24-1 with TRBJ2-1; TRBD1 matches at 7 bases. The V gene's germline CDR1 is KGHDR and CDR2 SFDVKD. The CDR3 is 14 amino acids. Unmatched junction bases numbered 5, after V lost 6 bases and J lost 4 bases. CDR3 nucleotides: TGTGCCACCAGTTATTCGACAGGGTACAATGAGCAGTTCTTC. It encodes CATSYSTGYNEQFF.

This clone was recorded only once. The chain has TRBV20-1 and TRBJ2-1; 8 nucleotides line up with TRBD2. The CDR3 has 14 amino acids. Trimming took 3 bases from V and 7 from J; bases not matched to a gene: 8. The germline gives CDR1 DFQATT, CDR2 SNEGSKA (reference sequence). The chain's CDR3 is CSASIRAGVNEQFF. The CDR3 region has the DNA TGCAGTGCTAGTATCAGAGCGGGGGTTAATGAGCAGTTCTTC.